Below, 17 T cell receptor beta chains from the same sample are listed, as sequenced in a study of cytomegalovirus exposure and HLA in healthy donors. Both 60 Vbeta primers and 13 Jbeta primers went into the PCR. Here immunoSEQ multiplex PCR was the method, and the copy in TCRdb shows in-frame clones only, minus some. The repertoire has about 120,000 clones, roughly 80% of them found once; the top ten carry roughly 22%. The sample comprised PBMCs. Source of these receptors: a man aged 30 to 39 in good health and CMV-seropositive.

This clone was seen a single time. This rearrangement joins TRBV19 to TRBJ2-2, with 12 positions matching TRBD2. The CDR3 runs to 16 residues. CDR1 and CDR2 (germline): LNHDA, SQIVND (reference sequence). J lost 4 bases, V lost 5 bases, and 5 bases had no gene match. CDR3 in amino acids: CASSPWTSGVTGELFF. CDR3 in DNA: TGTGCCAGTAGTCCTTGGACTAGCGGGGTCACCGGGGAGCTGTTTTTT.

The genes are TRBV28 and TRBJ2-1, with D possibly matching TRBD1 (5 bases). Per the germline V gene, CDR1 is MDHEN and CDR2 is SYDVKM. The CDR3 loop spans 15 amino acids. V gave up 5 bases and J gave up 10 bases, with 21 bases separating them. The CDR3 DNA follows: TGTGCCAGCAGTCCATGGATCCGTACAGGAACCGAGCAGTTCTTC. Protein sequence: CASSPWIRTGTEQFF.

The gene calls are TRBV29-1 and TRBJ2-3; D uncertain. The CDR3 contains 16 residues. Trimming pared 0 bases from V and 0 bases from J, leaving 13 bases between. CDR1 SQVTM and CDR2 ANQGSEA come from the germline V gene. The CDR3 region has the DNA TGCAGCGTTGAAGATCTTACAGCCTTGAGCACAGATACGCAGTATTTT. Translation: CSVEDLTALSTDTQYF.

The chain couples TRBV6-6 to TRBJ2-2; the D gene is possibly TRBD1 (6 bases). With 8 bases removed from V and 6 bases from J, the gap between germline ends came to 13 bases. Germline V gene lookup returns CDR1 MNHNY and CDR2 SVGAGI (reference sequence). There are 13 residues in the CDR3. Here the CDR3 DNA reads TGTGCCAGCTCAACAGGGTCCCCCGGGGAGCTGTTTTTT. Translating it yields CASSTGSPGELFF.

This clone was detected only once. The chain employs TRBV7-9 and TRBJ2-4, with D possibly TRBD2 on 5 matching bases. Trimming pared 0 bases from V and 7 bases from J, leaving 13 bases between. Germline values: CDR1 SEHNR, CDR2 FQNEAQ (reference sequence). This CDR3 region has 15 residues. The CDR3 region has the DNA TGTGCCAGCAGCTTAGCACGGGATCGGGTGAACATTCAGTACTTC. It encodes CASSLARDRVNIQYF.

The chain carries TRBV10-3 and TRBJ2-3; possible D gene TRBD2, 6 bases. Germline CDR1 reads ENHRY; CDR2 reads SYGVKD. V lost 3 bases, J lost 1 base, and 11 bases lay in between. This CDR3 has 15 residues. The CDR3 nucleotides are TGTGCCATCAGTGATAGGGGCGGGGGCACAGATACGCAGTATTTT. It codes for CAISDRGGGTDTQYF.

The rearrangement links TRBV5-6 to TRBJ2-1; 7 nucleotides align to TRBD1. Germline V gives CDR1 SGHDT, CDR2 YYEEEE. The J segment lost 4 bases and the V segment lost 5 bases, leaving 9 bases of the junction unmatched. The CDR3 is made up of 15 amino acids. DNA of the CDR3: TGTGCCAGCAGGGACTCCGGGACAGTTTACAATGAGCAGTTCTTC. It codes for CASRDSGTVYNEQFF.

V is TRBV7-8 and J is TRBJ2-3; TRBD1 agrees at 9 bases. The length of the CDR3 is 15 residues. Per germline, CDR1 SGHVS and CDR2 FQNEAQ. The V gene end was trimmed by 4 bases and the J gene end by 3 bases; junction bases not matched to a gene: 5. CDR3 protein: CASSWDRARTDTQYF. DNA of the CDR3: TGTGCCAGCAGCTGGGACAGGGCCCGTACAGATACGCAGTATTTT.

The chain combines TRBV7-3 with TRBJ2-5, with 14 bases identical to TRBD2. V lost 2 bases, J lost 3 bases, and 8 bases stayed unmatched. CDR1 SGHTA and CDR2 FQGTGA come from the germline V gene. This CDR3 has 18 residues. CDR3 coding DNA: TGTGCCAGCAGCTTATCCCCCGGGACTAGCGGGGGAAAAGAGACCCAGTACTTC. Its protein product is CASSLSPGTSGGKETQYF. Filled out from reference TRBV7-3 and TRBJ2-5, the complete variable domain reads GAGVSQTPSNKVTEKGKYVELRCDPISGHTALYWYRQSLGQGPEFLIYFQGTGAADDSGLPNDRFFAVRPEGSVSTLKIQRTERGDSAVYLCASSLSPGTSGGKETQYFGPGTRLLVL.

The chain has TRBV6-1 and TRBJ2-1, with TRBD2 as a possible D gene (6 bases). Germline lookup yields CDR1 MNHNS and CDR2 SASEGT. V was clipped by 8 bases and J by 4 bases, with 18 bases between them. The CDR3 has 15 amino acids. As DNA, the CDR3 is TGTGCCAGCCGTAGGTCGGCTAGCGCGTACAATGAGCAGTTCTTC. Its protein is CASRRSASAYNEQFF.

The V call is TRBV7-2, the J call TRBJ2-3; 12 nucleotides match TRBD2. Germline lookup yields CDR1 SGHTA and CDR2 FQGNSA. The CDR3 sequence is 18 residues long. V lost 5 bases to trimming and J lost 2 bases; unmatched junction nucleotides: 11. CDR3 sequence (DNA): TGTGCCAGCAGCCTTTTCCCCGGACTAGCGGGAAACACAGATACGCAGTATTTT. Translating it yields CASSLFPGLAGNTDTQYF.

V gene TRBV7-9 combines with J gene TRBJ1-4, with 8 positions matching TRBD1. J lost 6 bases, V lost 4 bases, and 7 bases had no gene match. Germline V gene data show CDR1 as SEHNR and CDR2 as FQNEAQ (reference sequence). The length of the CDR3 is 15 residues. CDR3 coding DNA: TGTGCCAGCAGCTCCTCAGGGGGCGGAGATGAAAAACTGTTTTTT. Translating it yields CASSSSGGGDEKLFF.

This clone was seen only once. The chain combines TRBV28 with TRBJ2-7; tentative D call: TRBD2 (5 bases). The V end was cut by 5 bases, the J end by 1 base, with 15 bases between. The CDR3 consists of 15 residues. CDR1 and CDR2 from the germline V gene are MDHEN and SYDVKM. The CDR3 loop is CASSLTSTGSYEQYF. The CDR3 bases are TGTGCCAGCAGTCTTACATCGACGGGGTCCTACGAGCAGTACTTC.

CDR3 DNA: TGTGCCAGCAGCCCGAACAGGGATTTCTCGTACTATGGCTACACCTTC. This gives the protein CASSPNRDFSYYGYTF. The rearrangement joins TRBV14 to TRBJ1-2; weak D call: TRBD1 (6 bases). The germline V gene encodes CDR1 SGHDN and CDR2 FVKESK. This CDR3 spans 16 amino acids. V gave up 4 bases and J gave up 3 bases, with 18 bases separating them.

For the CDR3, the DNA is TGTGCCAGCAGCTTGGAGGGGGGGCCAGGTGGCACAGATACGCAGTATTTT. As protein: CASSLEGGPGGTDTQYF. The rearrangement joins TRBV5-6 to TRBJ2-3, with a tentative D call TRBD2 (7 bases). The germline V gene encodes CDR1 SGHDT and CDR2 YYEEEE. V lost 0 bases and J lost 1, with 15 bases in between. The CDR3 extends over 17 amino acids. Based on the CDR3 plus reference TRBV5-6 and TRBJ2-3, the full variable domain is DAGVTQSPTHLIKTRGQQVTLRCSPKSGHDTVSWYQQALGQGPQFIFQYYEEEERQRGNFPDRFSGHQFPNYSSELNVNALLLGDSALYLCASSLEGGPGGTDTQYFGPGTRLTVL.

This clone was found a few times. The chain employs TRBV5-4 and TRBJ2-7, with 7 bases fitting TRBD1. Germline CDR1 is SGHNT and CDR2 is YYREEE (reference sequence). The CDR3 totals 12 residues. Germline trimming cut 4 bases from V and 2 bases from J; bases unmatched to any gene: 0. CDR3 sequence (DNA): TGTGCCAGCAGCGACAGGGCCTACGAGCAGTACTTC. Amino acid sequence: CASSDRAYEQYF.

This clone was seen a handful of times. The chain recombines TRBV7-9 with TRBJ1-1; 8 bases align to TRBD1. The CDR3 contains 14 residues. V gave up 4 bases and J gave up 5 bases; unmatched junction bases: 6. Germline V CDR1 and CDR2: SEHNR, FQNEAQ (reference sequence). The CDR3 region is CASSSQGGRTEAFF. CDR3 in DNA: TGTGCCAGCAGCTCACAGGGGGGAAGGACTGAAGCTTTCTTT.